This is a list of T cell receptor beta chains from one sample in a study of T cell repertoires in cytomegalovirus infection. TCRdb passed the reads through MiXCR, listing each CDR3 protein once. The sample includes 400,000 or so distinct CDR3 sequences, 15% to 20% seen only once; the top ten take around 10%. Material: PBMCs. These receptors all come from a human donor in good health (CMV status not recorded). Some clones in this sample may be carry-over from other donors' samples. CDR3s include the opening cysteine and the closing phenylalanine or tryptophan. The D gene is left open where the match is weak. Clone size is not always given. Where it is, it says once, few, many or a class for expanded clones.

. 14 . TRBJ1-2 TRBV2 CASSRGGRAYGYTF TGTGCCAGCAGTCGGGGGGGCAGGGCCTATGGCTACACCTTC
. 16 . TRBJ1-1 TRBV2 CASSEAFGASNTEAFF TGTGCCAGCAGTGAAGCGTTCGGGGCTTCGAACACTGAAGCTTTCTTT
many 16 . TRBJ2-3 TRBV4-3 CASSQEQRAYTDTQYF TGCGCCAGCAGCCAAGAACAGCGGGCTTACACAGATACGCAGTATTTT
. 14 . TRBJ1-1 TRBV7-9 CASSPRWEGTEAFF TGTGCCAGCAGCCCAAGGTGGGAGGGCACTGAAGCTTTCTTT
. 13 . TRBJ2-7 TRBV18 CASSPIIGDEQYF TGTGCCAGCTCACCAATCATCGGGGACGAGCAGTACTTC
few 17 TRBD2 TRBJ2-1 TRBV5-1 CASTKTAPIGGDNEQFF TGCGCCAGCACTAAGACGGCCCCCATTGGGGGGGACAATGAGCAGTTCTTC
many 13 TRBD1 TRBJ2-5 TRBV6-1 CAAWDRVGETQYF TGTGCCGCCTGGGACAGGGTGGGGGAGACCCAGTACTTC
few 15 . TRBJ2-1 TRBV20-1 CSLMPPDSEKNEQFF TGCAGTTTGATGCCCCCGGACTCGGAGAAAAATGAGCAGTTCTTC
few 9 . TRBJ2-5 TRBV2 CATDETQYF TGTGCCACGGACGAGACCCAGTACTTC
. 14 . TRBJ1-5 TRBV7-2 CASSLGRMAGSWHF TGTGCCAGCAGCTTAGGGCGGATGGCGGGTAGTTGGCATTTT
once 13 . TRBJ2-1 TRBV7-2 CASSSHGDNEQFF TGTGCCAGCAGCTCGCACGGAGACAATGAGCAGTTCTTC
. 14 . TRBJ2-7 TRBV20-1 CSARTLALSYEQYF TGCAGTGCTCGGACACTCGCCCTTTCCTACGAGCAGTACTTC
many 14 TRBD2 TRBJ2-7 TRBV19 CASSQAGSSYEQYF TGTGCCAGTAGTCAAGCGGGGAGCTCCTACGAGCAGTACTTC
. 12 . TRBJ2-1 TRBV11-2 CASSLATNEQFF TGTGCCAGCAGCTTAGCGACTAATGAGCAGTTCTTC
few 15 . TRBJ2-3 TRBV28 CASSPQLPSTDTQYF TGTGCCAGCAGTCCCCAGCTACCGAGCACAGATACGCAGTATTTT
. 17 TRBD2 TRBJ2-1 TRBV12-3/TRBV12-4 CASSKFSGGARGNEQFF TGTGCCAGCAGTAAGTTTAGCGGGGGGGCTCGAGGCAATGAGCAGTTCTTC
. 14 . TRBJ1-1 TRBV5-6 CASSYGQQNTEAFF TGTGCCAGCAGCTACGGACAGCAGAACACTGAAGCTTTCTTT
. 16 . TRBJ1-6 TRBV7-9 CASSPTNFGGFSPLHF TGTGCCAGCAGCCCAACAAATTTCGGCGGCTTTTCACCCCTCCACTTT
many 15 . TRBJ1-3 TRBV19 CASASDSSAFNTIYF TGTGCCAGTGCGTCGGACAGTTCTGCATTTAACACCATATATTTT
many 13 . TRBJ2-5 TRBV7-8 CASSPRLVETQYF TGTGCCAGCAGCCCCCGGTTGGTCGAGACCCAGTACTTC
many 16 TRBD2 TRBJ2-1 TRBV12-5 CASGPVAGGNLNEQFF TGTGCTAGTGGCCCCGTAGCGGGAGGGAACCTCAATGAGCAGTTCTTC
. 15 . TRBJ1-2 TRBV12-3/TRBV12-4 CASSPARAPSYGYTF TGTGCCAGCAGCCCCGCCCGGGCGCCGAGCTATGGCTACACCTTC
. 15 . TRBJ1-5 TRBV19 CASSMKDRLYQPQHF TGTGCCAGTAGTATGAAGGACAGACTCTATCAGCCCCAGCATTTT
. 15 . TRBJ1-1 TRBV18 CASQQGLVRNTEAFF TGTGCCAGCCAACAGGGACTGGTGCGGAACACTGAAGCTTTCTTT
. 15 TRBD1 TRBJ2-5 TRBV11-3 CASSPRTGVWETQYF TGTGCCAGCAGCCCTCGAACAGGGGTCTGGGAGACCCAGTACTTC
. 15 TRBD1 TRBJ1-5 TRBV12-3/TRBV12-4 CASRLQGVSNQPQHF TGTGCCAGCAGATTACAGGGGGTTAGCAATCAGCCCCAGCATTTT
few 17 . TRBJ2-6 TRBV5-1 CASSLVAGGAGANVLTF TGCGCCAGCAGCTTGGTGGCAGGGGGGGCTGGGGCCAACGTCCTGACTTTC
many 17 TRBD1 TRBJ2-2 TRBV6-5 CASSYPHGTGVTGELFF TGTGCCAGCAGTTACCCGCATGGGACAGGGGTCACCGGGGAGCTGTTTTTT
few 16 TRBD2 TRBJ2-7 TRBV6-2/TRBV6-3 CASKLAGGRLLYEQYF TGTGCCAGCAAACTAGCGGGAGGCCGGCTATTATACGAGCAGTACTTC
few 13 TRBD1 TRBJ1-5 TRBV2 CASRATGGWPQHF TGTGCCAGCAGAGCTACAGGGGGGTGGCCCCAGCATTTT
few 13 TRBD2 TRBJ2-7 TRBV20-1 CSARTGGGREQYF TGCAGTGCTAGGACCGGGGGCGGGAGGGAGCAGTACTTC
many 15 . TRBJ2-5 TRBV7-6 CASSWNRGIQETQYF TGTGCCAGCAGCTGGAACCGGGGTATCCAAGAGACCCAGTACTTC
. 13 . TRBJ1-2 TRBV7-2 CASSLGPGGGYTF TGTGCCAGCAGCTTAGGGCCGGGAGGCGGCTACACCTTC
many 14 . TRBJ2-1 TRBV7-2 CASSLVGYYNEQFF TGTGCCAGCAGCTTAGTGGGCTACTACAATGAGCAGTTCTTC
. 11 . TRBJ1-1 TRBV7-2 CASSRRTEAFF TGTGCCAGCAGCCGTCGAACTGAAGCTTTCTTT
. 16 TRBD2 TRBJ2-7 TRBV6-2/TRBV6-3 CASSYLAGASSYEQYF TGTGCCAGCAGTTATCTAGCGGGGGCAAGCTCCTACGAGCAGTACTTC
. 19 TRBD2 TRBJ2-3 TRBV20-1 CSAFMPLAGDFGSTDTQYF TGCAGTGCTTTCATGCCACTAGCGGGGGATTTTGGAAGCACAGATACGCAGTATTTT
few 11 TRBD1 TRBJ1-2 TRBV10-3 CAIGTGDGYTF TGTGCCATTGGGACAGGGGATGGCTACACCTTC
. 15 TRBD2 TRBJ2-1 TRBV15 CATSRGLAGGNEQFF TGTGCCACCAGCAGGGGACTAGCGGGAGGAAATGAGCAGTTCTTC
. 14 . TRBJ1-5 TRBV29-1 CSATGTNSNQPQHF TGCAGCGCCACCGGGACAAATAGCAATCAGCCCCAGCATTTT
many 18 TRBD2 TRBJ2-3 TRBV7-2 CASSLRPLVGTTLVTQYF TGTGCCAGCAGCTTAAGGCCTCTAGTGGGGACTACTCTCGTCACGCAGTATTTT
many 17 TRBD1 TRBJ1-6 TRBV28 CASSLVGDRVYNSPLHF TGTGCCAGCAGTTTAGTAGGGGACAGGGTCTATAATTCACCCCTCCACTTT
. 16 . TRBJ2-7 TRBV5-4 CASSGTHKKAGHEQYF TGTGCCAGCAGCGGAACCCATAAAAAGGCGGGGCACGAGCAGTACTTC
few 12 . TRBJ2-2 TRBV3-1 CASSQRPGELFF TGTGCCAGCAGCCAACGCCCCGGGGAGCTGTTTTTT
many 15 . TRBJ2-3 TRBV6-5 CASSSGFRPPDTQYF TGTGCCAGCAGTTCAGGGTTTAGGCCGCCGGATACGCAGTATTTT
many 14 . TRBJ1-6 TRBV12-3/TRBV12-4 CASSYRVYNSPLHF TGTGCCAGCAGTTATAGGGTTTATAATTCACCCCTCCACTTT
. 16 . TRBJ1-5 TRBV4-1 CASSQDGRVSDQPQHF TGCGCCAGCAGCCAAGATGGGAGGGTTTCGGATCAGCCCCAGCATTTT
many 17 TRBD1 TRBJ1-5 TRBV28 CASSRPWAGTGSQPQHF TGTGCCAGCAGCCGCCCATGGGCAGGGACAGGGTCACAGCCCCAGCATTTT
. 13 . TRBJ2-7 TRBV7-9 CASSPRDIYEQYF TGTGCCAGCAGCCCCCGGGACATTTACGAGCAGTACTTC
. 16 TRBD2 TRBJ2-1 TRBV6-9 CASSYKRGVPSNEQFF TGTGCCAGCAGTTACAAGCGGGGGGTACCTAGCAATGAGCAGTTCTTC
many 14 . TRBJ1-6 TRBV2 CASGRILGNSPLHF TGTGCCAGCGGCCGGATCTTAGGGAATTCACCCCTCCACTTT
. 13 . TRBJ1-1 TRBV5-1 CASSWAHGTEAFF TGCGCCAGCAGCTGGGCCCATGGGACTGAAGCTTTCTTT
few 12 TRBD1 TRBJ2-5 TRBV6-2/TRBV6-3 CASRTGVETQYF TGTGCCAGCAGGACAGGGGTAGAGACCCAGTACTTC
. 15 . TRBJ1-1 TRBV5-1 CASSLVGGRGTEAFF TGCGCCAGCAGCTTAGTCGGGGGGCGGGGGACTGAAGCTTTCTTT
. 17 TRBD2 TRBJ2-5 TRBV19 CARRDRTGLAGDETQYF TGTGCCAGAAGGGACAGGACAGGACTAGCGGGAGATGAGACCCAGTACTTC
few 15 TRBD1 TRBJ2-7 TRBV2 CASSQGDRVVVEQYF TGTGCCAGCAGTCAGGGTGACAGGGTTGTAGTCGAGCAGTACTTC
. 16 . TRBJ1-5 TRBV6-6 CASSYPTGYSNQPQHF TGTGCCAGCAGTTACCCGACAGGTTATAGCAATCAGCCCCAGCATTTT
few 13 . TRBJ2-7 TRBV12-3/TRBV12-4 CASSMQGLYEQYF TGTGCCAGCAGTATGCAGGGGCTCTACGAGCAGTACTTC